The clone carrying this TCR beta chain showed up just a few times. The antigen remains unidentified. The sample belongs to a study of beta chain features in type 1 diabetes. As every portion of the isolated RNA was reverse transcribed, the sequencing read expressed TCRB transcripts. Data came from immunoSEQ multiplex PCR; TCRdb stores just in-frame clones and leaves some out. In the table there are a few hundred thousand clones, over 8.5% of which are singletons. The V end was cut by 1 base, the J end by 8 bases, with 8 bases between. The CDR3 is made up of 12 amino acids. Germline V CDR1 and CDR2: SGHRS, YFSETQ. General observations from the study: Shorter TCRB CDR3s, moderately but significantly so, were found in Type 1 diabetes patients in all four CD4+ subsets.

The source material was central memory CD4+ T cells from blood. The source of this sequence is a man aged 25 to 45 with type 1 diabetes. V and J are TRBV5-1 and TRBJ2-3; unclear D gene. Here the CDR3 reads CASSLFDGTQYF. In DNA, the CDR3 is TGCGCCAGCAGCTTGTTCGACGGTACGCAGTATTTT. Complete variable domain (other parts from reference TRBV5-1 and TRBJ2-3): KAGVTQTPRYLIKTRGQQVTLSCSPISGHRSVSWYQQTPGQGLQFLFEYFSETQRNKGNFPGRFSGRQFSNSRSEMNVSTLELGDSALYLCASSLFDGTQYFGPGTRLTVL.